The clone carrying this TCR beta chain was recorded a few times. Its antigen remains unknown. TCRdb re-derived calls from the reads in MiXCR, one entry per CDR3 protein. The sample consists of 40,000 to 60,000 distinct CDR3 sequences, 20% to 25% of them appearing once. V lost 2 bases, J lost 1 base, and 8 bases lay in between. Germline V gives CDR1 SGHVS, CDR2 FNYEAQ. The CDR3 runs 14 residues. The data originate from a study of T cell repertoires in cytomegalovirus infection. The wider study: Both CMV infection and a matching HLA type were indicated by public TCR beta signatures. General study points: Ex vivo responses were dominated by HLA-C-restricted CMV-specific TCR beta clonotypes.

The gene calls are TRBV7-6 and TRBJ1-1; D perhaps matches TRBD1 (5 bases). The clonotype comes from a human donor in good health (CMV status not recorded). Some clones in this sample may be carry-over from other donors' samples. Sequencing used CD8+ T cells from cultured PBMCs, obtained from culture after CMV antigen stimulation. The CDR3 nucleotides read TGTGCCAGCAGCTTACGGGGCCCGAACACTGAAGCTTTCTTT. It yields the protein CASSLRGPNTEAFF. Drawing the rest from reference TRBV7-6 and TRBJ1-1, the complete variable domain is GAGVSQSPRYKVTKRGQDVALRCDPISGHVSLYWYRQALGQGPEFLTYFNYEAQQDKSGLPNDRFSAERPEGSISTLTIQRTEQRDSAMYRCASSLRGPNTEAFFGQGTRLTVV.